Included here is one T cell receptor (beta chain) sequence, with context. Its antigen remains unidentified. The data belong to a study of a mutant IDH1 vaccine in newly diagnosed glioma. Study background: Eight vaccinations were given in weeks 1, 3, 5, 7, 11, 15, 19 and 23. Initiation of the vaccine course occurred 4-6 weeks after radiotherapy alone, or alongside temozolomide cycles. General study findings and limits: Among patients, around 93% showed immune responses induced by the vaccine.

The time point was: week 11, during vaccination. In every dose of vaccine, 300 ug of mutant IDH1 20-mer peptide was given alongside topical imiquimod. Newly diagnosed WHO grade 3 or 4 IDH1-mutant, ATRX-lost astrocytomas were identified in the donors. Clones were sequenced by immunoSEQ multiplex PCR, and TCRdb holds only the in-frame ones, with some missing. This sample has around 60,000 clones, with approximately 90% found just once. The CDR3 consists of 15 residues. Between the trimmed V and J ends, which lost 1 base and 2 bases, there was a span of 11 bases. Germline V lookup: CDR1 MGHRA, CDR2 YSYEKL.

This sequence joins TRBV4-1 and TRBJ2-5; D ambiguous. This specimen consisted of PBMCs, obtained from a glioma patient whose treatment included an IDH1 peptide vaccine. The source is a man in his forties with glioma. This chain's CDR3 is CASSQGPGQQETQYF. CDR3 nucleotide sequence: TGCGCCAGCAGCCAAGGACCGGGCCAGCAAGAGACCCAGTACTTC.